This T cell receptor (beta chain) was obtained from a study of blood T cell repertoires in COVID-19. V trimming: 6 bases; J trimming: 5 bases; junction bases outside the gene matches: 12. CDR1 WSHSY and CDR2 SAAADI come from the germline V gene. The CDR3 spans 15 residues. Produced via immunoSEQ multiplex PCR; TCRdb's table is partial and in-frame only. This table has about 240,000 clones, about 83% appearing once. This chain joins TRBV10-2 and TRBJ2-7; 8 nucleotides agree with TRBD1. The TCR originated in a human donor in a cohort sampled during active COVID-19. Sequenced sample: peripheral blood. This chain's CDR3 is CASSEMKDRVNEQYF. DNA for the CDR3: TGCGCCAGCAGCGAGATGAAGGACAGGGTCAACGAGCAGTACTTC.